The clone carrying this T cell receptor beta chain occurred a few times. This entry belongs to a study of cytomegalovirus exposure and HLA in healthy donors. The PCR used 60 Vbeta and 13 Jbeta primers. Method: immunoSEQ multiplex PCR; TCRdb's copy keeps in-frame clones and lacks some. The sample yields some 160,000 clones, around 80% seen once. CDR1 is SGHDT and CDR2 is YYEEEE in the germline V gene. The CDR3 is made up of 15 amino acids. Trimming pared 0 bases from V and 2 bases from J, leaving 11 bases between. The sample taken for sequencing was PBMCs. The chain has TRBV5-6 and TRBJ2-5; TRBD1 is a possible D gene (6 bases). This clonotype was sampled from a male donor in good health and CMV-seronegative. The CDR3, as DNA: TGTGCCAGCAGCTTGGGTTGGACAGTACAAGAGACCCAGTACTTC. It encodes CASSLGWTVQETQYF.